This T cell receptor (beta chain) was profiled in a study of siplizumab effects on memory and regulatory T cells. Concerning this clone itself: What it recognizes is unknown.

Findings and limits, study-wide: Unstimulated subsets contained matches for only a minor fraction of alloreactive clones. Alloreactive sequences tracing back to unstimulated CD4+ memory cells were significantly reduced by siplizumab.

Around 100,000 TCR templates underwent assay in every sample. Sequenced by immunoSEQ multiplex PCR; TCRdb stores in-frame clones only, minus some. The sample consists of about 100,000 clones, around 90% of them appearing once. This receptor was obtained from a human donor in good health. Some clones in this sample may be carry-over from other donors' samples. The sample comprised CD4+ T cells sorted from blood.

CDR3 sequence: CASSFPGGPDTQYF. The CDR3, as DNA: TGTGCCAGCAGCTTTCCTGGGGGGCCAGATACGCAGTATTTT. The chain carries TRBV5-4 and TRBJ2-3, with D perhaps given as TRBD1 or TRBD2 (6 bases each). Germline V gene data show CDR1 as SGHNT and CDR2 as YYREEE (reference sequence). The CDR3 contains 14 residues. V was clipped by 2 bases and J by 4 bases, with 11 bases between them.